One sample yielded the 2 T cell receptor beta chains listed below, sequenced in a study of blood T cell repertoires in COVID-19. Using immunoSEQ multiplex PCR, the repertoire was profiled, and TCRdb retains in-frame clones only, with some absent. The sample lists roughly 260,000 clones, around 87% seen once, with under 6.5% in the top ten. Specimen: PBMCs or T cells enriched from blood (not recorded which). The source is a woman aged 25-40 years with acute COVID-19.

This chain joins TRBV6-2 or TRBV6-3 and TRBJ1-5; TRBD1 agrees at 8 bases. Germline V gives CDR1 MNHEY, CDR2 SVGEGT. The junction had 6 bases not matched to a gene; V was cut back by 5 bases and J by 6 bases. The CDR3 extends over 14 amino acids. CDR3: CASSQGAQRQPQHF. DNA of the CDR3: TGTGCCAGCAGTCAGGGGGCTCAGCGTCAGCCCCAGCATTTT.

Turning to this clone: The sample contains more than one DNA sequence encoding this CDR3. V usage is TRBV28 and J usage is TRBJ1-1, with 9 positions matching TRBD1. The CDR3 is 15 residues long. With 5 bases clipped from V and 1 base from J, the junction kept 5 bases outside the gene matches. The germline V gene has CDR1 MDHEN and CDR2 SYDVKM. As DNA, the CDR3 is TGTGCCAGCAGTCTTCCGGGACAGGGGAACACTGAAGCTTTCTTT. This sequence encodes CASSLPGQGNTEAFF.